Below, 5 T cell receptor beta chains from the same sample are listed, as sequenced in a study of blood T cell repertoires in COVID-19. Generated by immunoSEQ multiplex PCR, the TCRdb table keeps only in-frame clones and is missing some. The table lists 150,000 to 250,000 clones, about 86% of them singletons. The sample consisted of PBMCs or T cells enriched from blood (not recorded which). All receptors come from a man aged 40-49 years who had recovered from COVID-19.

The genes are TRBV18 and TRBJ1-1; perhaps TRBD1 as D (5 bases). CDR1 is KGHSH, CDR2 LQKENI, per germline. The length of the CDR3 is 16 residues. Trimming shortened V by 3 bases and J by 1 base, and 15 bases separated the two germline ends. The CDR3 bases are TGTGCCAGCTCACCTATAATCAGGGCGACGAACACTGAAGCTTTCTTT. Protein sequence: CASSPIIRATNTEAFF.

V usage is TRBV3-1 (or the pseudogene TRBV3-2) and J usage is TRBJ1-4, with 7 bases matching TRBD1. Unmatched junction bases numbered 9, after V lost 1 base and J lost 7 bases. This CDR3 has 16 amino acids. Per the germline V gene, CDR1 is LGHDT and CDR2 is YNNKEL (reference sequence). DNA for the CDR3: TGTGCCAGCAGCCAAGGAGCTTGGAGACAGGGTGAAAAACTGTTTTTT. Translated, it gives CASSQGAWRQGEKLFF.

The chain is built from TRBV14 and TRBJ1-2; D is ambiguous. Germline-derived CDR1 and CDR2 are SGHDN and FVKESK. The CDR3 loop spans 15 amino acids. Trimming took 3 bases from V and 0 from J, leaving 11 bases between them. CDR3 sequence reads: CASSQQVTSNYGYTF. Here the CDR3 DNA reads TGTGCCAGCAGCCAGCAGGTTACCTCTAACTATGGCTACACCTTC.

The V and J genes are TRBV5-1 and TRBJ2-7, with 9 bases that match TRBD1. Germline assignment: CDR1 SGHRS and CDR2 YFSETQ. The CDR3 runs 14 residues. Trimming at V came to 5 bases and at J to 5 bases, leaving 8 bases not matched to a gene. CDR3 sequence: CASRPGQGFDEQYF. In DNA, the CDR3 is TGCGCCAGCAGACCGGGACAGGGTTTCGACGAGCAGTACTTC.

The genes are TRBV27 and TRBJ1-2; the D gene is possibly TRBD1 (5 bases). V was shortened by 8 bases and J by 5 bases, with 21 bases between the two germline ends. The germline V gene encodes CDR1 MNHEY and CDR2 SMNVEV (reference sequence). CDR3 length equals 15 residues. The CDR3 DNA follows: TGTGCCAGCGACTTGGGGGGTGAGCTATTTTATGGCTACACCTTC. Amino acid sequence: CASDLGGELFYGYTF.